What follows are 7 T cell receptor beta chains derived from one specimen sequenced in a study of blood T cell repertoires in COVID-19. Profiling relied on immunoSEQ multiplex PCR, and the TCRdb table lists in-frame clones only, not all of them. The repertoire holds 60,000 to 85,000 clones, with 70% to 90% as singletons. The sequenced material came from peripheral blood. These receptors were obtained from a human donor in a cohort sampled during active COVID-19.

The V gene is TRBV6-1, the J gene TRBJ2-1; D is possibly TRBD2 (7 bases). V was cut by 1 base and J by 4 bases, with 14 bases left in between. There are 16 residues in the CDR3. CDR1 and CDR2 (germline): MNHNS, SASEGT. In DNA, the CDR3 is TGTGCCAGCAGTGAAGAAGGGGGGGCTGGTTACAATGAGCAGTTCTTC. The encoded protein is CASSEEGGAGYNEQFF.

The genes are TRBV3-1 (or the pseudogene TRBV3-2) and TRBJ1-2; 12 bases fit TRBD1. The germline V gene has CDR1 LGHDT and CDR2 YNNKEL (reference sequence). The CDR3 is 17 amino acids. V lost 0 bases to trimming and J lost 8 bases; unmatched junction nucleotides: 10. The CDR3: CASSQEHRDRGLYGYTF. In DNA, the CDR3 is TGTGCCAGCAGCCAAGAACACCGGGACAGGGGGCTTTACGGCTACACCTTC.

This clone was picked up a small number of times. V and J are TRBV7-8 and TRBJ2-7; no firm D call. The ends were cut back, 2 bases at V and 4 bases at J, with 6 bases in the middle. CDR3 length equals 12 residues. CDR1 and CDR2 (germline): SGHVS, FQNEAQ. The CDR3 loop is CASSLSRYEQYF. Here the CDR3 DNA reads TGTGCCAGCAGCTTATCGAGGTACGAGCAGTACTTC. Using reference TRBV7-8 and TRBJ2-7 for the parts outside the CDR3, the full variable domain is GAGVSQSPRYKVAKRGQDVALRCDPISGHVSLFWYQQALGQGPEFLTYFQNEAQLDKSGLPSDRFFAERPEGSVSTLKIQRTQQEDSAVYLCASSLSRYEQYFGPGTRLTVT.

The chain joins TRBV18 to TRBJ1-4, with D uncertain. V lost 2 bases, J lost 8 bases, and 9 bases lay in between. CDR1 KGHSH and CDR2 LQKENI come from the germline V gene. The CDR3 spans 13 residues. The CDR3 sequence is CASSPRTGEKLFF. The CDR3 bases are TGTGCCAGCTCACCAAGGACTGGCGAAAAACTGTTTTTT.

V gene TRBV6-5 combines with J gene TRBJ1-4; tentatively, D is TRBD1 (6 bases). V dropped 2 bases and J dropped 3 bases, with 10 bases sitting between them. The CDR3 loop spans 15 amino acids. Germline V lookup: CDR1 MNHEY, CDR2 SVGAGI. CDR3 amino acids: CASSYRGGANEKLFF. The CDR3 nucleotides read TGTGCCAGCAGTTACCGAGGGGGTGCTAATGAAAAACTGTTTTTT.

The chain uses TRBV6-5 and TRBJ1-1; D unclear. The V end was cut by 1 base, the J end by 1 base, with 10 bases between. In germline, CDR1 is MNHEY, CDR2 SVGAGI. The CDR3 sequence is 15 residues long. DNA of the CDR3: TGTGCCAGCAGTTACTTCCCCACAGAGAACACTGAAGCTTTCTTT. Its translation: CASSYFPTENTEAFF.

This chain links TRBV15 with TRBJ1-2, with a weak D call TRBD1 (5 bases). The V end was cut by 1 base, the J end by 2 bases, with 17 bases between. The CDR3 totals 17 residues. Germline CDR1 is LNHNV and CDR2 is YYDKDF (reference sequence). CDR3 DNA sequence: TGTGCCACCAGCAGAGGTGCCGATGGGGCCCAAAACTATGGCTACACCTTC. Protein sequence: CATSRGADGAQNYGYTF.